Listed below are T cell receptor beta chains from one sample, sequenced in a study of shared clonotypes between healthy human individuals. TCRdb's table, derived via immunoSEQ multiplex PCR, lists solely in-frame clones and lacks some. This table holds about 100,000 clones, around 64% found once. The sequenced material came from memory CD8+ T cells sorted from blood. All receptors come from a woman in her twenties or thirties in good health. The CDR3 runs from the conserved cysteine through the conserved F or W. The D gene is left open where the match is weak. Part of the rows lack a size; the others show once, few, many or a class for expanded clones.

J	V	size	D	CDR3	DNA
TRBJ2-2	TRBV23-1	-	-	CASSPRRHWAGGDPAGELFF	TGCGCCAGCAGTCCCCGGCGCCATTGGGCCGGCGGCGATCCGGCGGGGGAGCTGTTTTTT
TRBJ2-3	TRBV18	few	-	CASSPSPKAEYTDTQYF	TGTGCCAGCTCCCCTAGCCCGAAAGCGGAGTACACAGATACGCAGTATTTT
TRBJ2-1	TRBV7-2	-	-	CASSLSSGLYNEQFF	TGTGCCAGCAGCTTAAGCAGCGGACTTTACAATGAGCAGTTCTTC
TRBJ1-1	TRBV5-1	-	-	CASSFEQLATEAFF	TGCGCCAGCAGCTTCGAGCAGTTGGCCACTGAAGCTTTCTTT
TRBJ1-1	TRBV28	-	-	CASSSQSLGAFF	TGTGCCAGCAGTTCCCAGTCTCTGGGAGCTTTCTTT
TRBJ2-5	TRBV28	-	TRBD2	CASSLLAGFQETQYF	TGTGCCAGCAGTTTGCTAGCGGGCTTTCAAGAGACCCAGTACTTC
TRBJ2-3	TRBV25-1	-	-	CASSESWTPSADTQYF	TGTGCCAGCAGTGAGTCATGGACCCCGAGCGCAGATACGCAGTATTTT
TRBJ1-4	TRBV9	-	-	CASSLWARRNEKLFF	TGTGCCAGCAGCCTCTGGGCCAGGCGCAATGAAAAACTGTTTTTT
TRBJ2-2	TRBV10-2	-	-	CASTDRATGELFF	TGCGCCAGCACGGACAGAGCCACCGGGGAGCTGTTTTTT
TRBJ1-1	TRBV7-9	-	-	CASSSTAGAMNTEAFF	TGTGCCAGCAGCTCGACCGCGGGGGCAATGAACACTGAAGCTTTCTTT
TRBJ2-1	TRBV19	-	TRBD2	CASSRRSGYYNEQFF	TGTGCCAGTAGTCGACGTAGCGGGTATTACAATGAGCAGTTCTTC
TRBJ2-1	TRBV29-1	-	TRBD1	CSSGTGENEQFF	TGCAGCTCAGGGACAGGGGAGAATGAGCAGTTCTTC
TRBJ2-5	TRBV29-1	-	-	CSVEDAKTGEAQYF	TGCAGCGTTGAAGACGCCAAAACTGGAGAGGCCCAGTACTTC
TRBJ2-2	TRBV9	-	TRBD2	CASSLRGLATTGELFF	TGTGCCAGCAGCCTTAGGGGACTAGCTACCACCGGGGAGCTGTTTTTT
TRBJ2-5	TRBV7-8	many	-	CASSSYSRTAEETQYF	TGTGCCAGCAGCTCCTACAGCCGGACAGCCGAAGAGACCCAGTACTTC
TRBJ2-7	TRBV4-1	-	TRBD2	CASSQVLAGSNYEQYF	TGCGCCAGCAGCCAAGTCCTAGCGGGATCCAACTACGAGCAGTACTTC
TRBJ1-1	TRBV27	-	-	CASSLPRQGIAEAFF	TGTGCCAGCAGTTTACCTCGGCAGGGGATCGCTGAAGCTTTCTTT
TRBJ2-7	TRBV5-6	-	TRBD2	CASSLAILAGASYEQYF	TGTGCCAGCAGCTTGGCGATTCTAGCGGGGGCCTCCTACGAGCAGTACTTC
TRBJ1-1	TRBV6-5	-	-	CASRSWQGILTEAFF	TGTGCCAGCAGATCTTGGCAGGGTATATTGACTGAAGCTTTCTTT
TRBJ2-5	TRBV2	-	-	CATQRLFEETQYF	TGTGCCACCCAGAGGTTATTTGAGGAGACCCAGTACTTC
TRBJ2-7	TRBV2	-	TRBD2	CASSEAGTSGRFSSYEQYF	TGTGCCAGCAGTGAAGCCGGGACTAGCGGGAGATTTAGCTCCTACGAGCAGTACTTC
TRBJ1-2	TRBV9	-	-	CASSSGAAYGYTF	TGTGCCAGCAGCTCCGGGGCAGCCTATGGCTACACCTTC
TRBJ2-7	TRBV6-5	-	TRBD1	CASRMGQGFEYEQYF	TGTGCCAGCAGAATGGGACAGGGGTTTGAATACGAGCAGTACTTC
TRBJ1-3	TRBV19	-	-	CAGHQGSGNTIYF	TGTGCCGGCCACCAAGGGTCCGGAAACACCATATATTTT
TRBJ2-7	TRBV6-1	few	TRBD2	CASTPLTSEPYEQYF	TGTGCCAGCACCCCCCTAACTAGCGAACCATACGAGCAGTACTTC
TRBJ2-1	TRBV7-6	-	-	CASSLSGYNEQFF	TGTGCCAGCAGCTTATCGGGCTACAATGAGCAGTTCTTC